A single sample gave rise to the 26 T cell receptor beta chains below, sequenced in a study of blood T cells in healthy people across ages. Primed by a sample-barcoded 5' primer and a J-beta primer mix, a second PCR proceeded for roughly 7 to 12 cycles. TCRdb fed the 5' RACE reads into MiXCR, producing one record per CDR3 protein. Among 590,000 or so distinct CDR3 sequences, about 30% were seen once, and the ten largest hold more than 15%. The sample consisted of blood. The receptors come from a woman of 80 years or more in good health.

This clonotype was seen a few times. This chain joins TRBV30 and TRBJ2-5; the match to TRBD1 covers 7 bases. Germline CDR1 reads GTSNPN; CDR2 reads SVGIG (reference sequence). The length of the CDR3 is 13 residues. V lost 0 bases to trimming and J lost 5 bases; unmatched junction nucleotides: 3. CDR3 bases: TGTGCCTGGAGTGTAGGGGGCCTGGAGACCCAGTACTTC. It encodes CAWSVGGLETQYF.

Concerning this clonotype: Possible read error: a much larger clone is one base away. Without the conserved terminal phenylalanine or tryptophan, this CDR3 likely stems from a read error. The V call is TRBV28, the J call TRBJ1-2; D perhaps matches TRBD1 (5 bases). Germline CDR1 reads MDHEN; CDR2 reads SYDVKM. The CDR3 is made up of 13 amino acids. Trimming removed 5 bases at V and 5 bases at J, with 12 bases between. The CDR3 loop reads CASSEGPNYGYTC. In DNA form, the CDR3 reads TGTGCCAGCAGTGAGGGGCCAAATTATGGCTACACCTGC.

The table lists this clonotype with a few counts. A much larger clone lies one base from this, so it may be a read error. The chain joins TRBV20-1 to TRBJ2-4, with a tentative D call TRBD2 (7 bases). The CDR3 covers 13 residues. The germline V gene encodes CDR1 DFQATT and CDR2 SNEGSKA (reference sequence). Trimming removed 5 bases at V and 15 bases at J, with 23 bases between. The CDR3 coding sequence is TGCAGTGCTCTGCGGGGGACATCCTACGAGCTGTACTTC. The encoded protein is CSALRGTSYELYF.

This clonotype was observed at least ten times. The junction does not match germline at one end; this may be a read error. This chain connects TRBV6-6 to TRBJ2-5; D perhaps matches TRBD2 (5 bases). Germline CDR1 reads MNHNY; CDR2 reads SVGAGI (reference sequence). The CDR3 is 13 amino acids. CDR3 DNA: TGTGCCGGCAGGCGGGTTTCGGAGGAGACCCAGTACTTC. It yields the protein CAGRRVSEETQYF.

Note on this clonotype: This may be a read error: a much more frequent sequence differs by one nucleotide. V and J are TRBV30 and TRBJ2-5; D is possibly TRBD1 or TRBD2 (5 bases each). Germline loops: CDR1 GTSNPN, CDR2 SVGIG (reference sequence). The CDR3 sequence is 12 residues long. Trimming left V 3 bases short and J 13 bases short, with 18 bases between. CDR3 sequence (DNA): TGTGCCTGGAGGGGGGAAATCTACGAGCTGTACTTC. Translated, it gives CAWRGEIYELYF.

The J gene is TRBJ2-2, the V gene TRBV5-1; tentatively, D is TRBD2 (6 bases). Trimming shortened V by 4 bases and J by 2 bases, and 18 bases separated the two germline ends. CDR3 size: 17 residues. CDR1 is SGHRS, CDR2 YFSETQ, per germline. CDR3 DNA sequence: TGCGCCAGCAGCACGGGACTTAGACAGTTAAACACCGGGGAGCTGTTTTTT. As protein: CASSTGLRQLNTGELFF. The full variable domain, rest sourced from reference TRBV5-1 and TRBJ2-2, is KAGVTQTPRYLIKTRGQQVTLSCSPISGHRSVSWYQQTPGQGLQFLFEYFSETQRNKGNFPGRFSGRQFSNSRSEMNVSTLELGDSALYLCASSTGLRQLNTGELFFGEGSRLTVL.

In its sample, this clonotype was seen a few times. CDR3 in amino acids: CASSPYRVQETQYF. The CDR3 DNA follows: TGTGCCAGTTCCCCCTACAGGGTCCAAGAGACCCAGTACTTC. The chain is built from TRBV27 and TRBJ2-5; tentative D call: TRBD1 (6 bases). The V gene's germline CDR1 is MNHEY and CDR2 SMNVEV (reference sequence). Trimming shortened V by 9 bases and J by 1 base, and 15 bases separated the two germline ends. The CDR3 covers 14 residues.

This clonotype was seen repeatedly, ten times or more. The J gene is TRBJ2-3, the V gene TRBV9, with 7 bases fitting TRBD2. Per germline, CDR1 SGDLS and CDR2 YYNGEE. The CDR3 totals 17 residues. V dropped 0 bases and J dropped 2; count of bases not matched to a gene: 9. The CDR3 loop is CASSVGEGLLPTDTQYF. The CDR3 bases are TGTGCCAGCAGCGTAGGAGAGGGACTACTTCCCACAGATACGCAGTATTTT.

This clonotype has ten or more counts. V and J are TRBV4-2 and TRBJ2-5, with 8 bases lining up with TRBD1. J lost 0 bases, V lost 1 base, and 1 base had no gene match. Germline V lookup: CDR1 LGHNA, CDR2 YNFKEQ. This CDR3 region has 15 residues. The CDR3, as DNA: TGTGCCAGCAGCCAAGGGACAGGGAACCAAGAGACCCAGTACTTC. This codes for CASSQGTGNQETQYF.

This clonotype appeared many times. V is TRBV7-2 and J is TRBJ2-7, with 8 nucleotides matching TRBD1. This CDR3 has 13 residues. V shed 3 bases, J shed 3 bases, and the junction held 1 base outside the gene matches. Per germline, CDR1 SGHTA and CDR2 FQGNSA. As DNA, the CDR3 is TGTGCCAGCAGCTTGGGACAGGACTACGAGCAGTACTTC. It translates to CASSLGQDYEQYF. The variable domain in full, completed from reference TRBV7-2 and TRBJ2-7, reads GAGVSQSPSNKVTEKGKDVELRCDPISGHTALYWYRQSLGQGLEFLIYFQGNSAPDKSGLPSDRFSAERTGGSVSTLTIQRTQQEDSAVYLCASSLGQDYEQYFGPGTRLTVT.

This clonotype was seen repeatedly, ten times or more. The chain employs TRBV3-1 and TRBJ2-3; weak D call: TRBD1 (6 bases). The germline V gene encodes CDR1 LGHDT and CDR2 YNNKEL (reference sequence). The germline V and J ends were trimmed by 2 bases and 3 bases, with 12 bases remaining between them. The CDR3 length is 15 residues. In DNA, the CDR3 is TGTGCCAGCAGCCAAACCGGGACACAGACAGATACGCAGTATTTT. It translates to CASSQTGTQTDTQYF.

This clonotype was picked up many times. CDR3 coding DNA: TGTGCCAGCAGCACCCGGACTAGCGGGGGATTCAATGAGCAGTTCTTC. Translation: CASSTRTSGGFNEQFF. V usage is TRBV9 and J usage is TRBJ2-1, with TRBD2 identical over 13 bases. The CDR3 length is 16 residues. Looked up from germline, CDR1 is SGDLS and CDR2 is YYNGEE. With V trimmed by 4 bases and J by 6 bases, 7 bases remained unmatched.

Notes on this clonotype: A much larger clone lies one base from this, so it may be a read error. The chain uses TRBV5-1 and TRBJ1-1; D remains unclear. CDR3 length equals 14 residues. Germline V gene lookup returns CDR1 SGHRS and CDR2 YFSETQ. The CDR3 sequence is CASSLSSANTKAFF. The DNA for the CDR3 is TGCGCCAGCTCCCTCTCGTCTGCGAACACTAAAGCTTTCTTT.

On this clonotype itself: Relative to the germline gene, one junction end is altered; a read error may explain this. The genes are TRBV6-1 and TRBJ1-2; 8 bases are a match to TRBD1. Germline V gene lookup returns CDR1 MNHNS and CDR2 SASEGT. The CDR3 sequence is 17 residues long. The chain's CDR3 is CVSSPPQGVKEGKGYTF. The CDR3 region has the DNA TGTGTCAGCAGTCCCCCACAGGGGGTAAAGGAGGGCAAGGGCTACACCTTC.

A word on this clonotype: A junction boundary mismatches the germline segment, possibly from a read error. This sequence joins TRBV12-3 or TRBV12-4 and TRBJ2-3; 9 nucleotides align to TRBD2. The CDR3 covers 20 residues. Here the CDR3 DNA reads TGTGCCAGCAGTTTAGAGGGAGGAGCGGGGGGCCTAATACGCGCAGATGCGCAGTATTTT. Its translation is CASSLEGGAGGLIRADAQYF.

At least ten counts were recorded for this clonotype. The rearrangement uses TRBV6-2 or TRBV6-3 and TRBJ2-1, with D unclear. V was shortened by 5 bases and J by 8 bases, with 7 bases between the two germline ends. Germline CDR1 MNHEY, CDR2 SVGEGT. The CDR3 is 11 residues long. CDR3 coding DNA: TGTGCCAGCAGTCGCGAGGATGAGCAGTTCTTC. Translating it yields CASSREDEQFF.

This chain connects TRBV9 to TRBJ2-2; 10 bases map to TRBD2. Germline V gives CDR1 SGDLS, CDR2 YYNGEE. The J segment lost 4 bases and the V segment lost 0 bases, leaving 12 bases of the junction unmatched. This CDR3 is built from 19 residues. The CDR3 DNA reads TGTGCCAGCAGCGTAGATATAGGGGCTAGCGGGGGTCCCACCGGGGAGCTGTTTTTT. Protein sequence: CASSVDIGASGGPTGELFF.

This clonotype appeared many times. The chain couples TRBV27 to TRBJ1-2; 8 positions match TRBD1. Germline lookup yields CDR1 MNHEY and CDR2 SMNVEV (reference sequence). The CDR3 extends over 14 amino acids. V shed 5 bases and J 4 bases; nucleotides not matched to a gene: 6. Here the CDR3 DNA reads TGTGCCAGCAGTATGACAGGGGTAGGCTATGGCTACACCTTC. Translating gives CASSMTGVGYGYTF.

V is TRBV3-1 and J is TRBJ2-7; maybe TRBD2 (6 bases). The V end was cut by 0 bases, the J end by 3 bases, with 12 bases between. The CDR3 has 15 amino acids. From germline, CDR1 is LGHDT and CDR2 YNNKEL (reference sequence). The CDR3 loop reads CASSQERLASYEQYF. CDR3 DNA sequence: TGTGCCAGCAGCCAAGAGCGGCTAGCGAGCTACGAGCAGTACTTC.

DNA for the CDR3: TGTGCCACCACCCAGCCAGGGAGCTCCTATAATTCACCCCTCCACTTT. This translates into CATTQPGSSYNSPLHF. The gene calls are TRBV10-3 and TRBJ1-6; the D gene is possibly TRBD1 (5 bases). This CDR3 has 16 amino acids. V gave up 10 bases and J gave up 0 bases, with 16 bases separating them. Germline V gene sequence: CDR1 ENHRY, CDR2 SYGVKD.

This clonotype showed up many times. This sequence joins TRBV7-7 and TRBJ2-5; 8 positions agree with TRBD2. From germline, CDR1 is SSHAT and CDR2 FNYEAQ (reference sequence). CDR3 length equals 13 residues. CDR3: CASGVTYQETQYF. Written as DNA, the CDR3 is TGTGCTAGCGGGGTCACCTACCAAGAGACCCAGTACTTC.

The V gene is TRBV18, the J gene TRBJ1-6, with 8 bases that match TRBD1. The CDR3 has 15 amino acids. The ends lost 6 bases at V and 9 bases at J; junction bases unmatched: 10. Germline CDR1 and CDR2: KGHSH and LQKENI. In nucleotides, the CDR3 is TGTGCCAGCTCCCTAGGCAGGGGGCAAGGTTCACCCCTCCACTTT. It is translated as CASSLGRGQGSPLHF.

This clonotype has a count of ten or more. This chain uses TRBV6-2 or TRBV6-3 with TRBJ2-5; D may be TRBD1 (5 bases). The V end was cut by 0 bases, the J end by 5 bases, with 10 bases between. The CDR3 consists of 14 residues. Germline assignment: CDR1 MNHEY and CDR2 SVGEGT. The CDR3 protein is CASSYSSRAETQYF. The CDR3, as DNA: TGTGCCAGCAGTTACTCGTCCAGGGCTGAGACCCAGTACTTC.

This clonotype was counted at least ten times. This chain connects TRBV4-1 to TRBJ1-2; D is possibly TRBD1 (6 bases). Germline lookup yields CDR1 MGHRA and CDR2 YSYEKL. V dropped 2 bases and J dropped 8 bases, with 12 bases sitting between them. There are 13 residues in the CDR3. The CDR3, as DNA: TGCGCCAGCAGCCAAATACAGGGTCTGGGCTACACCTTC. Protein sequence: CASSQIQGLGYTF.

The V call is TRBV20-1, the J call TRBJ2-2; D unclear. This CDR3 region has 14 residues. Trimming pared 3 bases from V and 2 bases from J, leaving 10 bases between. Germline assignment: CDR1 DFQATT and CDR2 SNEGSKA (reference sequence). CDR3 region: CSARGWSNTGELFF. CDR3 in DNA: TGCAGTGCTAGGGGGTGGAGTAACACCGGGGAGCTGTTTTTT.

Worth noting for this clonotype: One base away lies a much larger clone, so this may be a sequencing read error. The chain combines TRBV7-3 with TRBJ2-4; D ambiguous. The J call may be mistaken, given a closer DNA end match to TRBJ2-7. Germline CDR1 SGHTA, CDR2 FQGTGA. CDR3 size: 13 residues. The CDR3 nucleotides read TGTGCCAGCAGCTTAACGTACGGCTGCGAGCAGTACTTC. This sequence encodes CASSLTYGCEQYF.